The clone carrying this TCR beta chain is medium-sized. Its cognate antigen is unknown. TRB rearrangements were amplified by multiplex PCR with BIOMED2 TRB-A/B primers. Each CDR3 protein is one row after TCRdb ran MiXCR on the multiplex PCR reads. The sample lists 5,500 to 8,000 distinct CDR3 sequences, approximately 24% occurring once. From blood, about 240-550 ng of genomic DNA served as TRB template. This specimen comes from a study of T and B cells in COVID-19 patients. In the study overall: Most recovered patients had mild to moderate COVID-19 treated as outpatients. About 90% of the roughly 20 active-infection patients had comorbidities associated with unfavorable COVID-19 outcome.

The CDR3 totals 15 residues. Germline values: CDR1 LNHDA, CDR2 SQIVND (reference sequence). With 5 bases removed from V and 3 bases from J, the gap between germline ends came to 14 bases. Whole-study findings and limits: Highly clonal in active COVID-19, TRB repertoires exceeded healthy-donor diversity and richness at recovery. In COVID-19 patients, T cell receptor beta variable and joining gene use was reportedly strongly skewed.

The sequence was obtained from a human donor who had recovered from COVID-19. This chain joins TRBV19 and TRBJ1-5, with unresolved D. The sequenced sample consisted of blood. As DNA, the CDR3 is TGTGCCAGTAGTTCCCGAGAGGGCTACAATCAGCCCCAGCATTTT. This translates into CASSSREGYNQPQHF. The whole variable domain, filled in from reference TRBV19 and TRBJ1-5, reads DGGITQSPKYLFRKEGQNVTLSCEQNLNHDAMYWYRQDPGQGLRLIYYSQIVNDFQKGDIAEGYSVSREKKESFPLTVTSAQKNPTAFYLCASSSREGYNQPQHFGDGTRLSIL.